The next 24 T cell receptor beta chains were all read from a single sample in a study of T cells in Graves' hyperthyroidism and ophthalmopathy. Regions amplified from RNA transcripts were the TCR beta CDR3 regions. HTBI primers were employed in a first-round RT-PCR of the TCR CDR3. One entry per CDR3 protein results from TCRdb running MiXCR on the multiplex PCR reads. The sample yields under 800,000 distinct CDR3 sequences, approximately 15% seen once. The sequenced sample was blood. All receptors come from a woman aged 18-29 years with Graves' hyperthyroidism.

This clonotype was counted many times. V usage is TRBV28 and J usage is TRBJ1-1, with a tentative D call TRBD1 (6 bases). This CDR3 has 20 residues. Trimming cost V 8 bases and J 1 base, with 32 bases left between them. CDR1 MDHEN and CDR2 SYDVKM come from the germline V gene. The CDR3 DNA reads TGTGCCAGCCTTCCAACCGAGGGGGTAGCCCTCGAACGAAAGAACACTGAAGCTTTCTTT. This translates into CASLPTEGVALERKNTEAFF.

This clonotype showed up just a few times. CDR3 loop: CASSSRGDMNTEAFF. The CDR3 DNA reads TGTGCCAGCAGCTCCCGGGGGGACATGAACACTGAAGCTTTCTTT. V and J are TRBV13 and TRBJ1-1; a possible D gene is TRBD1 (6 bases). V was trimmed by 4 bases and J by 0 bases, leaving 12 bases between them. CDR1 is PRHDT and CDR2 is FYEKMQ in the germline V gene (reference sequence). The CDR3 runs to 15 residues. Based on the CDR3 plus reference TRBV13 and TRBJ1-1, the full variable domain is AAGVIQSPRHLIKEKRETATLKCYPIPRHDTVYWYQQGPGQDPQFLISFYEKMQSDKGSIPDRFSAQQFSDYHSELNMSSLELGDSALYFCASSSRGDMNTEAFFGQGTRLTVV.

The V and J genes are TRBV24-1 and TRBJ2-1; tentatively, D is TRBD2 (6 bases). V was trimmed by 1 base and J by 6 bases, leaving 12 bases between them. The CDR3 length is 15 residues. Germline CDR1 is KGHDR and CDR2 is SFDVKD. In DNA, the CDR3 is TGTGCCACCAGTGATTTTCGGGGGACGGGCAATGAGCAGTTCTTC. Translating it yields CATSDFRGTGNEQFF.

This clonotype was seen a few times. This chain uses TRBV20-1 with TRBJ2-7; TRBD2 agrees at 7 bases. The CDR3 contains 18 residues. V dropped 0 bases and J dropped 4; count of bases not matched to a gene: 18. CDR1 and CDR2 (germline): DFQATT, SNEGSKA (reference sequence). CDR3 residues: CSARDLYKAGEVRYEQYF. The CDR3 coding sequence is TGCAGTGCTAGAGATCTATATAAGGCGGGGGAGGTACGTTACGAGCAGTACTTC.

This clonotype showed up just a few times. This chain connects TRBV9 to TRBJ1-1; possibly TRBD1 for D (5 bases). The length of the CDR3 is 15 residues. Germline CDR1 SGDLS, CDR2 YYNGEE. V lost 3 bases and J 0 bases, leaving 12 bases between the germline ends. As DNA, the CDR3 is TGTGCCAGCAGCGCCCGACAGATTATGAACACTGAAGCTTTCTTT. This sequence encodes CASSARQIMNTEAFF. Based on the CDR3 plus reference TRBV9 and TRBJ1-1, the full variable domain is DSGVTQTPKHLITATGQRVTLRCSPRSGDLSVYWYQQSLDQGLQFLIQYYNGEERAKGNILERFSAQQFPDLHSELNLSSLELGDSALYFCASSARQIMNTEAFFGQGTRLTVV.

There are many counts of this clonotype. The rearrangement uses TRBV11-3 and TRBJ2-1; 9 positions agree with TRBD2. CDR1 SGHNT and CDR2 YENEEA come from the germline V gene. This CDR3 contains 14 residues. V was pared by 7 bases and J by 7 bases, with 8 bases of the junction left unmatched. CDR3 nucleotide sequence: TGTGCCAGCACGGCGGGAGGGCCGAGGAATGAGCAGTTCTTC. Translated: CASTAGGPRNEQFF.

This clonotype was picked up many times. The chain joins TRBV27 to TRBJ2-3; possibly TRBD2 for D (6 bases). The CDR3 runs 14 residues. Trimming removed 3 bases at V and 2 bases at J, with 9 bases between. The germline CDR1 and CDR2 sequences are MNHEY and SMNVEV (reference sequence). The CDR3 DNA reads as TGTGCCAGCAGTTTCGGCGGGACCACAGATACGCAGTATTTT. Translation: CASSFGGTTDTQYF.

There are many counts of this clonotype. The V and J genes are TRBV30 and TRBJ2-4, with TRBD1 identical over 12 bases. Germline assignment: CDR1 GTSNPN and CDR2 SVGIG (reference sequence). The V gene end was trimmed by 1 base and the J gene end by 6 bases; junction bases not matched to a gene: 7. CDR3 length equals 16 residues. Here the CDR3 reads CAWSGGTGGLGNIQYF. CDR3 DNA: TGTGCCTGGAGTGGAGGGACAGGGGGCCTCGGAAACATTCAGTACTTC.

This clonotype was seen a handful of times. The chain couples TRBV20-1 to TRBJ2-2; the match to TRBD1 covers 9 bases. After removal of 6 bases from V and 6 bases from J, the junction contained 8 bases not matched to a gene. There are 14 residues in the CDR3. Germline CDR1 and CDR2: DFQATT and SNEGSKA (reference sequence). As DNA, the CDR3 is TGCAGTGCCCCTGACAGGGGGAGAGCCGGGGAGCTGTTTTTT. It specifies CSAPDRGRAGELFF.

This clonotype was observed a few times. CDR3: CASSSLLGQVNQPQHF. The CDR3, as DNA: TGTGCCAGCAGTAGTTTATTGGGTCAGGTCAATCAGCCCCAGCATTTT. This chain links TRBV27 with TRBJ1-5, with D hard to call. Trimming shortened V by 5 bases and J by 3 bases, and 17 bases separated the two germline ends. This CDR3 is 16 amino acids long. Looked up from germline, CDR1 is MNHEY and CDR2 is SMNVEV (reference sequence).

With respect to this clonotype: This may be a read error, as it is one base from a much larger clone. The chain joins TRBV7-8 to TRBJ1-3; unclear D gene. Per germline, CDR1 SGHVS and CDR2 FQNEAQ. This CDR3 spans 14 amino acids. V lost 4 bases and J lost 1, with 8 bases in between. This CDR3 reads CASSSVSSGNTIYF. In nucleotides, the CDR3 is TGTGCCAGCAGCTCAGTCAGTTCTGGAAACACCATATATTTT.

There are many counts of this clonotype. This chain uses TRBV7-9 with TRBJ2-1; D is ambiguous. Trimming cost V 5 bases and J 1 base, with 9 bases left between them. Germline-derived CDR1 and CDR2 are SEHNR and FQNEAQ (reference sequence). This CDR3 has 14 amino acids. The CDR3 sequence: CASSKVGSYNEQFF. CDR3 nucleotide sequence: TGTGCCAGCAGCAAAGTGGGATCCTACAATGAGCAGTTCTTC.

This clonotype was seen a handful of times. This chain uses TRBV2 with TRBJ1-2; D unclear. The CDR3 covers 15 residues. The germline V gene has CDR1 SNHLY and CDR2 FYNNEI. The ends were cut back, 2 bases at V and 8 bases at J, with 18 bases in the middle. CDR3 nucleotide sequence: TGTGCCAGCAGTGAATTAGGCGGGCAGGCGGGGGGCTACACCTTC. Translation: CASSELGGQAGGYTF.

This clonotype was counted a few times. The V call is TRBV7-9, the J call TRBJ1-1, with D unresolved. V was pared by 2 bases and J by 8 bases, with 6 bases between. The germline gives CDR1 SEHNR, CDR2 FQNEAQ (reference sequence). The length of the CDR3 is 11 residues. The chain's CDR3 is CASSLTREAFF. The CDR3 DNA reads TGTGCCAGCAGCTTAACCAGGGAAGCTTTCTTT.

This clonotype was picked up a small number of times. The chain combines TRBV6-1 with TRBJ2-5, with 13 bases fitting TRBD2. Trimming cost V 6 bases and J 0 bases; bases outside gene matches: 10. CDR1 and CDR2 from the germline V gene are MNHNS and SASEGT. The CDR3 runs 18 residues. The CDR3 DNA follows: TGTGCCAGCAGGGTCGGACTAGCGGGAGCACCGTACCAAGAGACCCAGTACTTC. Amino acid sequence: CASRVGLAGAPYQETQYF.

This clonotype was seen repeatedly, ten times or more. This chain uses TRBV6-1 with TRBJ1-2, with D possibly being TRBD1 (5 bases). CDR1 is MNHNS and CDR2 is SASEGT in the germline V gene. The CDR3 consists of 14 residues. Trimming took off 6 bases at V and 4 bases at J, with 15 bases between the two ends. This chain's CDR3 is CASSRDSRGYGYTF. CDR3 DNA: TGTGCCAGCAGCCGCGACAGCCGCGGCTATGGCTACACCTTC.

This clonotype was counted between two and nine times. The CDR3 protein is CASQRAANTEAFF. CDR3 nucleotides: TGTGCCAGCCAACGGGCGGCGAACACTGAAGCTTTCTTT. This chain connects TRBV27 to TRBJ1-1; D is uncertain. There are 13 residues in the CDR3. Looked up from germline, CDR1 is MNHEY and CDR2 is SMNVEV (reference sequence). V lost 8 bases, J lost 1 base, and 11 bases lay in between.

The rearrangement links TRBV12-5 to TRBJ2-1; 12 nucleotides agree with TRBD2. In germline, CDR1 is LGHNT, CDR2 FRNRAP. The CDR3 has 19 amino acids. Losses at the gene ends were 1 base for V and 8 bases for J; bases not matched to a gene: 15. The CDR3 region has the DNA TGTGCTAGTGGTTTGGCCCTGCGGCTAGCGGGAGGGCCTGAACATGAGCAGTTCTTC. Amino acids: CASGLALRLAGGPEHEQFF.

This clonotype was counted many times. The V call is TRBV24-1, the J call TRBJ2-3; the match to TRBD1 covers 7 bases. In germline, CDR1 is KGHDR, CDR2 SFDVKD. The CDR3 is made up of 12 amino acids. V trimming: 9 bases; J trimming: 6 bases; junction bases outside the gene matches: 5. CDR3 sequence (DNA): TGTGCCACCGGAGAGGGGGCCGATACGCAGTATTTT. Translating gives CATGEGADTQYF.

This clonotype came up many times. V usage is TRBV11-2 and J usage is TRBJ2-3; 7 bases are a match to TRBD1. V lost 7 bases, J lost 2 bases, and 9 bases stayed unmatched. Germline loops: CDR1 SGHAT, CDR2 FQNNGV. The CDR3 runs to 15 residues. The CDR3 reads CASTLMTGNTDTQYF. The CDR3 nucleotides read TGTGCCAGCACCCTCATGACAGGGAACACAGATACGCAGTATTTT.

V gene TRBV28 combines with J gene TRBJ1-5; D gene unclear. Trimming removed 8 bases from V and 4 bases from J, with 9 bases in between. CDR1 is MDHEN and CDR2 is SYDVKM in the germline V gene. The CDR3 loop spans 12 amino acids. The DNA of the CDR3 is TGTGCCAGCCGCCAGGCGAATCAGCCCCAGCATTTT. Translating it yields CASRQANQPQHF.

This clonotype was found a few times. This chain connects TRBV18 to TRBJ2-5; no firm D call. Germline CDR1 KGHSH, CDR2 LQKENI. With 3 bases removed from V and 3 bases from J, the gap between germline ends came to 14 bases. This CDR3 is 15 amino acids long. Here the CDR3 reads CASSPNTRAEETQYF. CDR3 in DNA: TGTGCCAGCTCACCTAATACGAGAGCCGAAGAGACCCAGTACTTC.

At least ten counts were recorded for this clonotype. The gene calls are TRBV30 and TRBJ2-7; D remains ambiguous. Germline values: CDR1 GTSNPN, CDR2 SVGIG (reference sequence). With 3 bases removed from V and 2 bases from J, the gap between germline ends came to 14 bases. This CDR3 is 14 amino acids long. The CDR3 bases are TGTGCCTGGAGGGGCCTTGAGAGTACCTACGAGCAGTACTTC. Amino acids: CAWRGLESTYEQYF.

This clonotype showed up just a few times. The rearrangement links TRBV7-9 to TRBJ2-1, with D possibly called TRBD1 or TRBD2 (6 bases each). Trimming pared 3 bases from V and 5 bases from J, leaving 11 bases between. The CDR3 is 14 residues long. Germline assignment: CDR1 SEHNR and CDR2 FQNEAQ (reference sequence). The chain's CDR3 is CASSFRGGNNEQFF. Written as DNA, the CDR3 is TGTGCCAGCAGCTTCAGGGGAGGTAACAATGAGCAGTTCTTC.